This T cell receptor (beta chain) was sequenced for a study of response to subunit inactivated influenza vaccine. Findings and limits, study-wide: Authors suggested each seasonal influenza vaccination recruits few new T cells.

Germline V gene lookup returns CDR1 MNHEY and CDR2 SVGAGI. V was cut by 0 bases and J by 0 bases, with 9 bases left in between. This CDR3 comprises 15 residues. TCRdb passed the RT-PCR reads through MiXCR, listing each CDR3 protein once. The sample contains around 320,000 distinct CDR3 sequences, over 20% of which appear only once. A remark on this clonotype: Its antigen is as yet unknown.

This sample comprised PBMCs from blood, obtained about 19 months after vaccination. This sequence originates from a man between 50 and 75 years old who received an inactivated influenza vaccine. The gene calls are TRBV6-5 and TRBJ2-7; D is uncertain. In DNA, the CDR3 is TGTGCCAGCAGTTACTCGAATCTAGGCTCCTACGAGCAGTACTTC. Encoded protein: CASSYSNLGSYEQYF.